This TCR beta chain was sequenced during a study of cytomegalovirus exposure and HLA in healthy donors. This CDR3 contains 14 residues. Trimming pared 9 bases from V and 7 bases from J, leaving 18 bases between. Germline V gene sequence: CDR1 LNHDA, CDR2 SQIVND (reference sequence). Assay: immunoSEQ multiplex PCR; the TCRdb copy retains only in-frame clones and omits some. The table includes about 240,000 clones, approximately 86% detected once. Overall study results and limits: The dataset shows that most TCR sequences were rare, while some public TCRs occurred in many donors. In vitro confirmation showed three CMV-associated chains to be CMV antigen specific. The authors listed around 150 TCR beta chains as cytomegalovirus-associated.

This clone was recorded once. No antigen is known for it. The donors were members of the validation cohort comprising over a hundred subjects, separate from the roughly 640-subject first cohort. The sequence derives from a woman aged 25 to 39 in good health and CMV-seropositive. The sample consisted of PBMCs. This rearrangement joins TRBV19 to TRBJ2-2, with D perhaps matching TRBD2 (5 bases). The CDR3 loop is CASGVVPLYGELFF. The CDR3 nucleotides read TGTGCCAGCGGGGTTGTTCCACTCTACGGGGAGCTGTTTTTT.